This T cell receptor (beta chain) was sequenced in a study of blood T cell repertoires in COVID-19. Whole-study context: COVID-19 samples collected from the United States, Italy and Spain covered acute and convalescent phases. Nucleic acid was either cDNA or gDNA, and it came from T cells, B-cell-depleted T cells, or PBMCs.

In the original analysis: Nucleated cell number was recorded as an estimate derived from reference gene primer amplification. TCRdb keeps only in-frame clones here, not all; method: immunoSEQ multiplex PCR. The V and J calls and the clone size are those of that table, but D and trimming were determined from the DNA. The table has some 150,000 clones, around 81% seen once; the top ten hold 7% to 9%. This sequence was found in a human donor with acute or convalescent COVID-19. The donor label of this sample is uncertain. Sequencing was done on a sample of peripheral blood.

As DNA, the CDR3 is TGTGCCAGCAGCGGACTAGCTGGGGATACGCAGTATTTT. The encoded protein is CASSGLAGDTQYF. V and J are TRBV12-3 or TRBV12-4 and TRBJ2-3, with 8 bases aligning to TRBD2. The J segment lost 6 bases and the V segment lost 6 bases, leaving 5 bases of the junction unmatched. The CDR3 consists of 13 residues.